Below, 24 T cell receptor beta chains from the same sample are listed, as sequenced in a study of beta chain features in type 1 diabetes. Findings and limits, study-wide: Moderately but significantly shorter TCRB CDR3s were found in Type 1 diabetes patients in all four CD4+ subsets.

Of the isolated RNA, all was reverse transcribed, and so the sequenced material was expressed TCRB transcripts. Using immunoSEQ multiplex PCR, the repertoire was profiled, and TCRdb retains in-frame clones only, with some absent. The sample records hundreds of thousands of clones, about 14% being singletons. The antigens these receptors bind are not known. The specimen was naive CD4+ T cells from blood. The receptors here all came from a man younger than 30 with type 1 diabetes.

The V and J genes are TRBV29-1 and TRBJ2-7; D possibly corresponds to TRBD1 (7 bases). The tail of the sequence fits TRBJ2-5 better, so the J call may be wrong. The germline gives CDR1 SQVTM, CDR2 ANQGSEA. The CDR3 consists of 14 residues. CDR3 protein: CSAAEGAGRETQYF. The CDR3 DNA reads TGCAGCGCCGCCGAGGGGGCGGGACGGGAGACCCAGTACTTC.

This clone appeared a few times. The V gene is TRBV6-5, the J gene TRBJ1-2; no definite D call. CDR1 is MNHEY, CDR2 SVGAGI, per germline. Trimming pared 0 bases from V and 6 bases from J, leaving 17 bases between. The length of the CDR3 is 16 residues. In DNA, the CDR3 is TGTGCCAGCAGTTACTCTTCGTGGAGGAGGCATGATGGCTACACCTTC. It codes for CASSYSSWRRHDGYTF.

This chain uses TRBV7-9 with TRBJ2-7, with D maybe TRBD1 (6 bases). With 5 bases removed from V and 6 bases from J, the gap between germline ends came to 14 bases. CDR3 length: 13 amino acids. The germline V gene encodes CDR1 SEHNR and CDR2 FQNEAQ (reference sequence). The CDR3, as DNA: TGTGCCAGCAGCCAGGGGAGCTGGGTCGAGCAGTACTTC. This sequence encodes CASSQGSWVEQYF.

V and J are TRBV4-3 and TRBJ1-3; tentatively, D is TRBD1 (6 bases). Per germline, CDR1 LGHNA and CDR2 YSLEER. The V end was cut by 4 bases, the J end by 3 bases, with 10 bases between. The length of the CDR3 is 14 residues. The CDR3 DNA is TGCGCCAGCAGCCCTGGGACACTTGGAAACACCATATATTTT. As protein: CASSPGTLGNTIYF.

The V call is TRBV14, the J call TRBJ1-4; D uncertain. The CDR3 consists of 15 residues. Germline assignment: CDR1 SGHDN and CDR2 FVKESK. Trimming removed 4 bases from V and 0 bases from J, with 9 bases in between. The DNA for the CDR3 is TGTGCCAGCAGCCGGTGGGCTGCAACTAATGAAAAACTGTTTTTT. Its protein product is CASSRWAATNEKLFF.

The rearrangement links TRBV5-1 to TRBJ2-6; D is unclear. The V gene's germline CDR1 is SGHRS and CDR2 YFSETQ. V lost 4 bases and J 0 bases, leaving 8 bases between the germline ends. CDR3 length equals 15 residues. For the CDR3, the DNA is TGCGCCAGCAGCGTGATGGTCTCTGGGGCCAACGTCCTGACTTTC. Translated, it gives CASSVMVSGANVLTF.

V is TRBV2 and J is TRBJ2-2; unclear D gene. The CDR3 runs to 14 residues. The ends were cut back, 2 bases at V and 10 bases at J, with 14 bases in the middle. From germline, CDR1 is SNHLY and CDR2 FYNNEI. The CDR3 DNA is TGTGCCAGCAGTGAAAAGGCTCTGATTGAGGAGCTGTTTTTT. This translates into CASSEKALIEELFF.

This clone was seen a few times. Compared with germline, one end of the junction differs, possibly owing to a read error. V is TRBV7-7 and J is TRBJ2-5; D could derive from TRBD1 or TRBD2 (5 bases each). The CDR3 spans 15 residues. Germline-derived CDR1 and CDR2 are SSHAT and FNYEAQ (reference sequence). CDR3 protein: CASSLSGRSPETQYF. CDR3 coding DNA: TGTGCTAGCAGCTTATCGGGACGGAGCCCGGAGACCCAGTACTTC.

The rearrangement joins TRBV4-2 to TRBJ1-4; D possibly corresponds to TRBD1 (5 bases). V dropped 0 bases and J dropped 5 bases, with 10 bases sitting between them. Germline V gene lookup returns CDR1 LGHNA and CDR2 YNFKEQ. This CDR3 spans 15 amino acids. CDR3 sequence: CASSQEGTINEKLFF. The CDR3 nucleotides are TGTGCCAGCAGCCAAGAAGGGACGATAAATGAAAAACTGTTTTTT.

The J gene is TRBJ2-3, the V gene TRBV13; D is possibly TRBD2 (5 bases). Germline V CDR1 and CDR2: PRHDT, FYEKMQ (reference sequence). The CDR3 is made up of 14 amino acids. The V and J ends lost 5 bases and 6 bases respectively, with 15 bases between them. CDR3 sequence reads: CASSNQPAEDTQYF. CDR3 in DNA: TGTGCCAGCAGCAATCAGCCAGCGGAGGATACGCAGTATTTT.

CDR3 DNA: TGTGCCAGCAGCCCCGGCCCCTCCAACTATGGCTACACCTTC. This sequence encodes CASSPGPSNYGYTF. This rearrangement joins TRBV11-2 to TRBJ1-2, with D hard to call. The CDR3 has 14 amino acids. V was shortened by 5 bases and J by 2 bases, with 12 bases between the two germline ends. Germline V lookup: CDR1 SGHAT, CDR2 FQNNGV.

This clone has just a few counts. Different DNA sequences within this sample yield the same CDR3. The rearrangement links TRBV5-1 to TRBJ2-2; 7 bases are a match to TRBD1. The CDR3 is made up of 14 amino acids. Germline values: CDR1 SGHRS, CDR2 YFSETQ. The junction had 1 base not matched to a gene; V was cut back by 4 bases and J by 1 base. The CDR3: CASSGTVNTGELFF. For the CDR3, the DNA is TGCGCCAGCAGCGGGACAGTGAACACCGGGGAGCTGTTTTTT. The complete variable domain, with remaining parts taken from reference TRBV5-1 and TRBJ2-2, reads KAGVTQTPRYLIKTRGQQVTLSCSPISGHRSVSWYQQTPGQGLQFLFEYFSETQRNKGNFPGRFSGRQFSNSRSEMNVSTLELGDSALYLCASSGTVNTGELFFGEGSRLTVL.

This chain connects TRBV25-1 to TRBJ2-5; D is unresolved. Germline CDR1 MGHDK, CDR2 SYGVNS. Trimming took 6 bases from V and 1 from J, leaving 6 bases between them. The CDR3 runs to 12 residues. CDR3 sequence: CASRGSQETQYF. CDR3 DNA sequence: TGTGCCAGCAGGGGCAGCCAAGAGACCCAGTACTTC.

This clone was counted a few times. The CDR3 protein is CASSPRNRGSGETQYF. CDR3 coding DNA: TGTGCCAGCTCACCCAGAAACAGGGGATCCGGAGAGACCCAGTACTTC. The V call is TRBV18, the J call TRBJ2-5; 7 nucleotides match TRBD1. The CDR3 has 16 residues. The germline gives CDR1 KGHSH, CDR2 LQKENI. V gave up 3 bases and J gave up 4 bases; unmatched junction bases: 11.

This clone came up a few times. This chain joins TRBV5-1 and TRBJ2-3; 9 bases are shared with TRBD2. This CDR3 spans 17 amino acids. Germline CDR1 SGHRS, CDR2 YFSETQ. Losses at the gene ends were 4 bases for V and 4 bases for J; bases not matched to a gene: 13. The CDR3 reads CASSLKREVLVPDTQYF. The CDR3 DNA follows: TGCGCCAGCAGCCTCAAGCGGGAGGTCCTAGTCCCAGATACGCAGTATTTT.

This clone turned up a few times. The V call is TRBV23-1, the J call TRBJ1-1; possibly TRBD1 for D (5 bases). TRBV23-1 is sorted into the ORF group, with uncertain function. This CDR3 contains 14 residues. Between the trimmed V and J ends, which lost 11 bases and 3 bases, there was a span of 19 bases. CDR3: CARPRGGEDTEAFF. CDR3 nucleotide sequence: TGCGCCCGGCCAAGGGGAGGAGAGGACACTGAAGCTTTCTTT.

This clone was counted between two and nine times. Other nucleotide sequences in the sample specify the same CDR3. The J gene is TRBJ2-5, the V gene TRBV7-2; D perhaps matches TRBD2 (6 bases). CDR3 size: 13 residues. Germline CDR1 SGHTA, CDR2 FQGNSA. V dropped 5 bases and J dropped 2 bases, with 9 bases sitting between them. CDR3 sequence reads: CASSPGRQETQYF. CDR3 sequence (DNA): TGTGCCAGCAGCCCGGGGAGGCAAGAGACCCAGTACTTC. Drawing the rest from reference TRBV7-2 and TRBJ2-5, the complete variable domain is GAGVSQSPSNKVTEKGKDVELRCDPISGHTALYWYRQSLGQGLEFLIYFQGNSAPDKSGLPSDRFSAERTGGSVSTLTIQRTQQEDSAVYLCASSPGRQETQYFGPGTRLLVL.

A few counts support this clone. The chain has TRBV7-2 and TRBJ2-1; 8 bases align to TRBD2. CDR3 length equals 16 residues. Germline-derived CDR1 and CDR2 are SGHTA and FQGNSA. V shed 7 bases, J shed 7 bases, and the junction held 15 bases outside the gene matches. CDR3 DNA: TGTGCCAGCACCCCCGGCGGAGCGGGAGTGGCAAATGAGCAGTTCTTC. Translation: CASTPGGAGVANEQFF.

The gene calls are TRBV7-9 and TRBJ2-3, with TRBD2 matching 8 bases. In germline, CDR1 is SEHNR, CDR2 FQNEAQ (reference sequence). V was clipped by 5 bases and J by 7 bases; unmatched bases: 11. The CDR3 covers 15 residues. CDR3: CASSILTSAIHTQYF. CDR3 bases: TGTGCCAGCAGCATCCTGACTAGCGCCATACATACGCAGTATTTT.

This clone was seen a few times. This chain joins TRBV4-2 and TRBJ2-5; 9 nucleotides agree with TRBD2. CDR3 length equals 19 residues. Germline lookup yields CDR1 LGHNA and CDR2 YNFKEQ. V lost 6 bases and J lost 6; bases outside the gene matches: 23. CDR3 coding DNA: TGTGCCAGCAGTTTCAAGACCAGTCATGGTAGCGGGAGTGTACAGACCCAGTACTTC. It specifies CASSFKTSHGSGSVQTQYF.

This clone turned up a few times. The chain is built from TRBV30 and TRBJ2-7; tentatively, D is TRBD1 (6 bases). Germline V CDR1 and CDR2: GTSNPN, SVGIG (reference sequence). The CDR3 has 13 amino acids. V was clipped by 3 bases and J by 2 bases, with 11 bases between them. The chain's CDR3 is CAWRGDTAYEQYF. The CDR3 coding sequence is TGTGCCTGGAGAGGGGACACTGCCTACGAGCAGTACTTC.

The table lists this clone with a few counts. The chain couples TRBV14 to TRBJ1-1; D may be TRBD1 (5 bases). Between the trimmed V and J ends, which lost 6 bases and 8 bases, there was a span of 16 bases. The CDR3 extends over 13 amino acids. The germline V gene has CDR1 SGHDN and CDR2 FVKESK. This CDR3 is CASSSLREVEAFF. The CDR3 region has the DNA TGTGCCAGCAGTTCCCTCAGGGAGGTGGAAGCTTTCTTT. The whole variable domain, remainder taken from reference TRBV14 and TRBJ1-1, is EAGVTQFPSHSVIEKGQTVTLRCDPISGHDNLYWYRRVMGKEIKFLLHFVKESKQDESGMPNNRFLAERTGGTYSTLKVQPAELEDSGVYFCASSSLREVEAFFGQGTRLTVV.

Worth noting for this clone: Other nucleotide sequences from this sample produce the same CDR3. The chain recombines TRBV7-2 with TRBJ2-5; 9 bases map to TRBD2. Unmatched junction bases numbered 10, after V lost 11 bases and J lost 9 bases. The CDR3 is made up of 12 amino acids. Germline V lookup: CDR1 SGHTA, CDR2 FQGNSA. CDR3 sequence: CALAVEREAQYF. Written as DNA, the CDR3 is TGTGCCCTAGCAGTAGAGCGGGAGGCCCAGTACTTC.

This clone has just a few counts. The gene calls are TRBV11-3 and TRBJ2-1; D not resolved. Per germline, CDR1 SGHNT and CDR2 YENEEA. The length of the CDR3 is 15 residues. V was cut by 5 bases and J by 0 bases, with 11 bases left in between. For the CDR3, the DNA is TGTGCCAGCAGCCTGACGGTAAGCTCCTACAATGAGCAGTTCTTC. Its protein is CASSLTVSSYNEQFF.